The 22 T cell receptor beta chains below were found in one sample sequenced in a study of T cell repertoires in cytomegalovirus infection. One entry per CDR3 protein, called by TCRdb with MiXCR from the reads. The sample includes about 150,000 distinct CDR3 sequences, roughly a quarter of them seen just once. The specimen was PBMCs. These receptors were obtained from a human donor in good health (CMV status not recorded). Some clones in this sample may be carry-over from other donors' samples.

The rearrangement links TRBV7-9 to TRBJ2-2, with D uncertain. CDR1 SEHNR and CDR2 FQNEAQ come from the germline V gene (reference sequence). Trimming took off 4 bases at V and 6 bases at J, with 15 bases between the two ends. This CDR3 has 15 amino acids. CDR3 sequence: CASSSRDSLPGELFF. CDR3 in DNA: TGTGCCAGCAGCTCCCGAGACTCTTTGCCCGGGGAGCTGTTTTTT.

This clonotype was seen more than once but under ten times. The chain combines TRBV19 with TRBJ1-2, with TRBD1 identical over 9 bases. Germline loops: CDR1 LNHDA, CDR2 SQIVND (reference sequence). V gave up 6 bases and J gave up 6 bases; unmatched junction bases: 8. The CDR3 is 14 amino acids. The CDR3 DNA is TGTGCCAGTAGCTCCGAACAGGGGGCCCATGGCTACACCTTC. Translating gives CASSSEQGAHGYTF.

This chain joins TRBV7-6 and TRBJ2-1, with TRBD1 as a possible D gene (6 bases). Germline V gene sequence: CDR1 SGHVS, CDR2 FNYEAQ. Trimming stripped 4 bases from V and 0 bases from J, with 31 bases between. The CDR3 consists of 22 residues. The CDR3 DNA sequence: TGTGCCAGCAGCTCTCCCCGTCCCCGGGACATCAACCTGGGAACCTCCTACAATGAGCAGTTCTTC. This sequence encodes CASSSPRPRDINLGTSYNEQFF.

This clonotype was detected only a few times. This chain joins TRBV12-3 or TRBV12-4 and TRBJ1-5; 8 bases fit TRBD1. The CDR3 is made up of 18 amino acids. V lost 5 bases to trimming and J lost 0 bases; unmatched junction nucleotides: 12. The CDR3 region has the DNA TGTGCCAGCAGTAGAGGACAGGGATCCCTTTATAGCAATCAGCCCCAGCATTTT. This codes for CASSRGQGSLYSNQPQHF.

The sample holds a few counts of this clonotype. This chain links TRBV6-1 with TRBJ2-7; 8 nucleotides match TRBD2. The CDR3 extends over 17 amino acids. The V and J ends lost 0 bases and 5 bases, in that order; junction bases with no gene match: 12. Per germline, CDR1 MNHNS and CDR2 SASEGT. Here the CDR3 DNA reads TGTGCCAGCAGTGAAGCGGGGCTAGCGGGTACTCGCAACGAGCAGTACTTC. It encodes CASSEAGLAGTRNEQYF.

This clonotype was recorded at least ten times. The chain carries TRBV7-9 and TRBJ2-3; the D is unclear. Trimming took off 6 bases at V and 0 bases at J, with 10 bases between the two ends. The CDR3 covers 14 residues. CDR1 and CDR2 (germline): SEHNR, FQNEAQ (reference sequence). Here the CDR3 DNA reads TGTGCCAGCAGGCGCCACGGTAGCACAGATACGCAGTATTTT. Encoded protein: CASRRHGSTDTQYF.

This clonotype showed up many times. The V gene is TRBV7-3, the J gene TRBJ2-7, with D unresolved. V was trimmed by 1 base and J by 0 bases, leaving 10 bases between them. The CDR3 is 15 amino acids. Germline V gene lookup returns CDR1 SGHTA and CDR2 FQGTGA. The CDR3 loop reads CASSLNGGSSYEQYF. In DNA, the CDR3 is TGTGCCAGCAGCTTAAACGGCGGAAGCTCCTACGAGCAGTACTTC.

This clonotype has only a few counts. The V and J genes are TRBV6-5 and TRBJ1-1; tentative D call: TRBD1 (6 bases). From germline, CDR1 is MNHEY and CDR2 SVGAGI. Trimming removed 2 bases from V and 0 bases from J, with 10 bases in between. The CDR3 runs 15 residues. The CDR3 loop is CASSYPGTLNTEAFF. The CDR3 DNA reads TGTGCCAGCAGTTACCCGGGGACATTGAACACTGAAGCTTTCTTT.

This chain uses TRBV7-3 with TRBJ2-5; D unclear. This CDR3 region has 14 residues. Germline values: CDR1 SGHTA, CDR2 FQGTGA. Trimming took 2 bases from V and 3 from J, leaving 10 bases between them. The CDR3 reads CASSLEYGEETQYF. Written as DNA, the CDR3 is TGTGCCAGCAGCTTAGAATATGGGGAAGAGACCCAGTACTTC.

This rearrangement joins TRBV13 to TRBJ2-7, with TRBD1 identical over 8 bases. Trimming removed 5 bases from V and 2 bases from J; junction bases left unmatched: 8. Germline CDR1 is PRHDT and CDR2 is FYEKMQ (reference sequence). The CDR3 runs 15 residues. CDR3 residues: CASSLVGQGTYEQYF. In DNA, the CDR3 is TGTGCCAGCAGCCTTGTAGGACAGGGAACCTACGAGCAGTACTTC.

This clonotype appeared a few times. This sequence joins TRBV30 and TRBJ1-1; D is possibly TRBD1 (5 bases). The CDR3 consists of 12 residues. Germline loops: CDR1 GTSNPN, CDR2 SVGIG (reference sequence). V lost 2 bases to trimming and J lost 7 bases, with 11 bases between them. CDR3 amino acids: CAWSPGAFEAFF. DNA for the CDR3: TGTGCCTGGAGTCCCGGGGCTTTTGAAGCTTTCTTT.

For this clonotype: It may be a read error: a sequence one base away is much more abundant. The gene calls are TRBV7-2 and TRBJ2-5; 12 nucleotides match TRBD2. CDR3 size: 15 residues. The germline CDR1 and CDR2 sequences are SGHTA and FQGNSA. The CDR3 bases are TGTGCCAGCAGCTACGGGACTAGCGGGTATGAGACCCTGTACTTC. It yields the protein CASSYGTSGYETLYF.

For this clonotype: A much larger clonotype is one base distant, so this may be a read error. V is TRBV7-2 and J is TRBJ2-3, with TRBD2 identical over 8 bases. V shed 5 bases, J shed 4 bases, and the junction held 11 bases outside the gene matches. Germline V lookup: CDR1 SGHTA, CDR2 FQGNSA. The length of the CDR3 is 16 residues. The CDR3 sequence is CASSGPGLVRADTQYF. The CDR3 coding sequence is TGTGCCAGCAGCGGACCGGGACTAGTTCGGGCAGATACGCAGTATTTT.

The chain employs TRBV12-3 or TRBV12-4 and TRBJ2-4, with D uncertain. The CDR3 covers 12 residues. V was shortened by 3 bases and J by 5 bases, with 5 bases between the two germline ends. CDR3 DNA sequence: TGTGCCAGCAGTTTTGGACAAAACATTCAGTACTTC. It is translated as CASSFGQNIQYF.

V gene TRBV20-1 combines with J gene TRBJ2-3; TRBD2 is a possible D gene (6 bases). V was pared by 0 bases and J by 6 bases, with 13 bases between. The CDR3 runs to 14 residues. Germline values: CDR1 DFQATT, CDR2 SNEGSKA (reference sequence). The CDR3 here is CSAREQRAMDTQYF. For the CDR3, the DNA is TGCAGTGCTAGAGAACAGCGGGCAATGGATACGCAGTATTTT.

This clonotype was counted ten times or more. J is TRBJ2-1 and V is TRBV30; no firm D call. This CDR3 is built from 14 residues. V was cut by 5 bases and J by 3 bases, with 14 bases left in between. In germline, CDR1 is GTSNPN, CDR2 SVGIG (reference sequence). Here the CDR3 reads CAWGPDTVYNEQFF. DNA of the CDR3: TGTGCCTGGGGACCTGATACAGTCTACAATGAGCAGTTCTTC. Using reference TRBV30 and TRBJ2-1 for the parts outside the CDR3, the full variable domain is SQTIHQWPATLVQPVGSPLSLECTVEGTSNPNLYWYRQAAGRGLQLLFYSVGIGQISSEVPQNLSASRPQDRQFILSSKKLLLSDSGFYLCAWGPDTVYNEQFFGPGTRLTVL.

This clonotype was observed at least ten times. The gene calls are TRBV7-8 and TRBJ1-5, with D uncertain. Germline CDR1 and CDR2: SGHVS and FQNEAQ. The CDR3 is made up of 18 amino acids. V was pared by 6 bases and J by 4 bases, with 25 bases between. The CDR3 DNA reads TGTGCCAGCAGTCTAGGGAGGATTGATTGGGCCGCAAATCAGCCCCAGCATTTT. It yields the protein CASSLGRIDWAANQPQHF. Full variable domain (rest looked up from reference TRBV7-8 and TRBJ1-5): GAGVSQSPRYKVAKRGQDVALRCDPISGHVSLFWYQQALGQGPEFLTYFQNEAQLDKSGLPSDRFFAERPEGSVSTLKIQRTQQEDSAVYLCASSLGRIDWAANQPQHFGDGTRLSIL.

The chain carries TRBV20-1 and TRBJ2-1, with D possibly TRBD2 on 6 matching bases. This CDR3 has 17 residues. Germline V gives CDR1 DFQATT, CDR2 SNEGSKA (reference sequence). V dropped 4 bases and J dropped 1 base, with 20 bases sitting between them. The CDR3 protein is CSATRVFLAGSYNEQFF. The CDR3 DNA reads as TGCAGTGCTACCCGAGTATTTCTGGCGGGGTCCTACAATGAGCAGTTCTTC.

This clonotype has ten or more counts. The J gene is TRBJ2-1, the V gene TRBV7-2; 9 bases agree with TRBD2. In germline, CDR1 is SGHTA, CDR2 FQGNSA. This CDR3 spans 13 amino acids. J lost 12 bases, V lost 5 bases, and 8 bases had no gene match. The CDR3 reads CASSPGTSRRQFF. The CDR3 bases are TGTGCCAGCAGCCCTGGGACTAGCAGGCGGCAGTTCTTC. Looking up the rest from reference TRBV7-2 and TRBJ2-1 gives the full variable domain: GAGVSQSPSNKVTEKGKDVELRCDPISGHTALYWYRQSLGQGLEFLIYFQGNSAPDKSGLPSDRFSAERTGGSVSTLTIQRTQQEDSAVYLCASSPGTSRRQFFGPGTRLTVL.

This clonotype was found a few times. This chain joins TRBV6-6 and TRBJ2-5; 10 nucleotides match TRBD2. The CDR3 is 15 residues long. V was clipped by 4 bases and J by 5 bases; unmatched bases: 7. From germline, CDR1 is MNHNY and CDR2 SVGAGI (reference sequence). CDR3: CASSSHKGLAETQYF. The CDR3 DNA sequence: TGTGCCAGCAGTTCCCACAAGGGACTAGCGGAGACCCAGTACTTC.

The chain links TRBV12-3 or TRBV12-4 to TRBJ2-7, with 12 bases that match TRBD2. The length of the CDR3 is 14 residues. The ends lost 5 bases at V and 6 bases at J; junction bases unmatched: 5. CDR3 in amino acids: CASSVRLAGAEQYF. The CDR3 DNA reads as TGTGCCAGCAGTGTGAGACTAGCGGGAGCCGAGCAGTACTTC.

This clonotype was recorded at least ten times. In DNA, the CDR3 is TGTGCCAGCAGCTCAAGGGTAGCCGGGGAGCTGTTTTTT. Its protein product is CASSSRVAGELFF. The chain carries TRBV7-2 and TRBJ2-2; D is undetermined. The CDR3 covers 13 residues. Trimming shortened V by 4 bases and J by 6 bases, and 9 bases separated the two germline ends. Germline-derived CDR1 and CDR2 are SGHTA and FQGNSA.